Listed here is a single T cell receptor beta chain. This record comes from a study of cytomegalovirus exposure and HLA in healthy donors. The PCR contained 60 Vbeta and 13 Jbeta primers. Assay used: immunoSEQ multiplex PCR; TCRdb lists only in-frame clones, some missing. The data show 150,000 to 200,000 clones, approximately 81% seen once. Sequencing was performed on PBMCs. The receptor's source is a woman in her twenties or thirties in good health and CMV-seronegative.

CDR3 loop: CASSYKDFPSTDTQYF. CDR3 in DNA: TGTGCCAGCAGTTACAAGGACTTTCCTAGCACAGATACGCAGTATTTT. The V call is TRBV6-5, the J call TRBJ2-3; D perhaps matches TRBD2 (5 bases). The CDR3 totals 16 residues. The ends were cut back, 2 bases at V and 0 bases at J, with 12 bases in the middle. CDR1 and CDR2 from the germline V gene are MNHEY and SVGAGI.